Below are 5 T cell receptor beta chains sequenced from a single sample in a study of blood T cell repertoires in COVID-19. Measured with immunoSEQ multiplex PCR; TCRdb has only the in-frame clones, and not every one. The sample comprises 150,000 or so clones, over 85% of which are singletons, and 1.5% to 2.5% rests with the top ten. Sequenced sample: peripheral blood. Source of these receptors: a woman aged 55-69 years with COVID-19, enrolled during active disease.

V is TRBV29-1 and J is TRBJ1-5; TRBD1 might be the D (6 bases). The CDR3 covers 12 residues. The V end was cut by 5 bases, the J end by 3 bases, with 8 bases between. Germline V gives CDR1 SQVTM, CDR2 ANQGSEA. For the CDR3, the DNA is TGCAGCGTTAGGGGGTTCAATCAGCCCCAGCATTTT. Amino acids: CSVRGFNQPQHF.

V gene TRBV29-1 combines with J gene TRBJ2-2, with D unresolved. V was shortened by 2 bases and J by 5 bases, with 6 bases between the two germline ends. This CDR3 comprises 12 residues. Germline V gene sequence: CDR1 SQVTM, CDR2 ANQGSEA. CDR3 sequence reads: CSVEQITGELFF. The DNA of the CDR3 is TGCAGCGTTGAACAGATAACCGGGGAGCTGTTTTTT.

This clone was picked up one time. V gene TRBV7-2 combines with J gene TRBJ2-7, with TRBD2 as a possible D gene (6 bases). The germline V and J ends were trimmed by 1 base and 0 bases, with 10 bases remaining between them. The CDR3 sequence is 15 residues long. Germline loops: CDR1 SGHTA, CDR2 FQGNSA. CDR3: CASSLVGGDSYEQYF. The CDR3 DNA sequence: TGTGCCAGCAGCTTAGTAGGCGGGGACTCCTACGAGCAGTACTTC.

This clone is a singleton in its sample. The chain combines TRBV27 with TRBJ2-3; 8 positions agree with TRBD2. The CDR3 is 17 amino acids. V lost 2 bases, J lost 0 bases, and 7 bases stayed unmatched. CDR1 MNHEY and CDR2 SMNVEV come from the germline V gene (reference sequence). The CDR3 is CASSLRGPGGSTDTQYF. The CDR3 DNA reads TGTGCCAGCAGTTTACGAGGTCCGGGGGGGAGCACAGATACGCAGTATTTT.

J is TRBJ1-1 and V is TRBV14; a weak D match, TRBD1 (5 bases). The CDR3 is 15 residues long. The ends were cut back, 3 bases at V and 0 bases at J, with 11 bases in the middle. In germline, CDR1 is SGHDN, CDR2 FVKESK. The CDR3 DNA is TGTGCCAGCAGCCAGGGCGGGACGGTGAACACTGAAGCTTTCTTT. This sequence encodes CASSQGGTVNTEAFF.